The 15 T cell receptor beta chains given below trace back to one sample, sequenced in a study of T-cell reconstitution after alpha-beta-depleted transplantation in children. As it was prepared, the TCRbeta library received unique molecular identifiers. MiXCR was run by TCRdb on the PCR reads, yielding one entry per CDR3 protein. The sample lists approximately 630,000 distinct CDR3 sequences; around 12% were seen once. The sequencing used PBMCs, collected before TCRalphabeta/CD19-depleted stem cell transplant. These receptors all stem from a girl aged 2 to 10 with congenital amegakaryocytic thrombocytopenia, due to receive a stem cell transplant.

This clonotype was counted many times. Its ends do not fully match the called genes, so a read error is possible. This chain connects TRBV29-1 to TRBJ2-7; D possibly uses TRBD1 or TRBD2 (5 bases each). Per the germline V gene, CDR1 is SQVTM and CDR2 is ANQGSEA. The CDR3 spans 13 residues. CDR3 nucleotides: TGCAGCGTCGTTCGGGGACCCTCCCACGAGCAGTACTTC. This sequence encodes CSVVRGPSHEQYF.

The chain uses TRBV4-1 and TRBJ1-4, with D perhaps matching TRBD1 (6 bases). The germline gives CDR1 MGHRA, CDR2 YSYEKL. The CDR3 spans 15 residues. With 3 bases removed from V and 5 bases from J, the gap between germline ends came to 13 bases. CDR3 sequence: CASSHLGQLNEKLFF. CDR3 in DNA: TGCGCCAGCAGCCACCTCGGACAGTTGAATGAAAAACTGTTTTTT.

This chain links TRBV20-1 with TRBJ2-3, with D possibly matching TRBD1 (7 bases). The CDR3 has 14 residues. The V gene's germline CDR1 is DFQATT and CDR2 SNEGSKA (reference sequence). The V gene lost 4 bases and the J gene lost 4 bases, with 15 bases spanning the gap. CDR3 sequence: CSAIQGRDADTQYF. The DNA for the CDR3 is TGCAGTGCTATACAGGGGCGGGATGCAGATACGCAGTATTTT.

V and J are TRBV6-5 and TRBJ2-2; tentatively, D is TRBD1 (6 bases). The CDR3 has 15 residues. The ends were cut back, 6 bases at V and 1 base at J, with 12 bases in the middle. Germline loops: CDR1 MNHEY, CDR2 SVGAGI. In DNA, the CDR3 is TGTGCCAGCAGATACAGGGACGGGAACACCGGGGAGCTGTTTTTT. Translating gives CASRYRDGNTGELFF.

This clonotype has only a few counts. The chain is built from TRBV20-1 and TRBJ2-3; TRBD2 matches 11 bases. V trimming: 6 bases; J trimming: 3 bases; junction bases outside the gene matches: 8. This CDR3 contains 15 residues. CDR1 is DFQATT, CDR2 SNEGSKA, per germline (reference sequence). The CDR3 region is CSADPGTSGTDTQYF. CDR3 nucleotide sequence: TGCAGTGCCGACCCCGGGACTAGCGGAACAGATACGCAGTATTTT.

This clonotype was counted at least ten times. This chain links TRBV29-1 with TRBJ2-5; D may be TRBD2 (5 bases). Germline loops: CDR1 SQVTM, CDR2 ANQGSEA. The length of the CDR3 is 12 residues. The CDR3 spells CSAGRGQETQYF. As DNA, the CDR3 is TGCAGTGCTGGACGGGGCCAAGAGACCCAGTACTTC.

This clonotype was counted many times. The J gene is TRBJ2-1, the V gene TRBV5-1, with 11 bases identical to TRBD2. From germline, CDR1 is SGHRS and CDR2 YFSETQ. J was trimmed by 8 bases and V by 9 bases; bases with no gene match: 16. The CDR3 spans 16 residues. CDR3 sequence reads: CATLPHTSGSLYEQFF. The CDR3 DNA is TGCGCCACCCTTCCCCATACTAGCGGGAGTCTCTATGAGCAGTTCTTC.

This clonotype was seen many times. The CDR3 DNA is TGCGCCAGCAGCTTGATCCTAGGGGGCCCAGATACGCAGTATTTT. Its protein is CASSLILGGPDTQYF. The chain is built from TRBV5-1 and TRBJ2-3; 7 nucleotides line up with TRBD1. The CDR3 consists of 15 residues. The V gene end was trimmed by 1 base and the J gene end by 4 bases; junction bases not matched to a gene: 6. Germline V lookup: CDR1 SGHRS, CDR2 YFSETQ.

This clonotype was counted many times. The CDR3 spells CASRLELDTQYF. The DNA of the CDR3 is TGTGCCAGCAGGCTAGAATTGGATACGCAGTATTTT. The chain recombines TRBV12-3 or TRBV12-4 with TRBJ2-3; D call uncertain. This CDR3 is 12 amino acids long. Trimming cost V 6 bases and J 6 bases, with 10 bases left between them.

With regard to this clonotype: Being one base from a much bigger clone, this may be a read error. V is TRBV7-8 and J is TRBJ2-1, with 8 bases identical to TRBD1. The CDR3 is 15 amino acids. V shed 8 bases, J shed 4 bases, and the junction held 10 bases outside the gene matches. Looked up from germline, CDR1 is SGHVS and CDR2 is FQNEAQ. The CDR3 sequence: CASGPLRDRYNEQFF. The CDR3, as DNA: TGTGCCAGCGGCCCCCTCCGGGACAGGTACAATGAGCAGTTCTTC.

The V and J genes are TRBV27 and TRBJ2-3; D may be TRBD1 (5 bases). The CDR3 sequence is 16 residues long. CDR1 and CDR2 (germline): MNHEY, SMNVEV (reference sequence). V was shortened by 8 bases and J by 1 base, with 19 bases between the two germline ends. The CDR3: CASSNPQGPRTDTQYF. CDR3 DNA: TGTGCCAGCTCAAACCCGCAGGGCCCCCGCACAGATACGCAGTATTTT.

This clonotype has only a few counts. The rearrangement uses TRBV20-1 and TRBJ2-1; 11 bases map to TRBD2. Germline CDR1 reads DFQATT; CDR2 reads SNEGSKA (reference sequence). CDR3 size: 13 residues. The CDR3 DNA reads as TGCACCGCAGGGACTAGCGGTTACAATGAGCAGTTCTTC. Encoded protein: CTAGTSGYNEQFF.

This clonotype was picked up many times. The V and J genes are TRBV6-1 and TRBJ1-6; the D is unclear. The V and J ends lost 3 bases and 0 bases respectively, with 3 bases between them. Germline lookup yields CDR1 MNHNS and CDR2 SASEGT. The CDR3 spans 14 residues. The CDR3 sequence is CASSDSSYNSPLHF. The CDR3 nucleotides are TGTGCCAGCAGTGACAGCTCCTATAATTCACCCCTCCACTTT.

This clonotype was recorded at least ten times. The V gene is TRBV4-1, the J gene TRBJ2-1, with D perhaps matching TRBD2 (5 bases). CDR1 MGHRA and CDR2 YSYEKL come from the germline V gene. This CDR3 contains 16 residues. Trimming shortened V by 1 base and J by 0 bases, and 10 bases separated the two germline ends. The CDR3 region is CASSQVAGISYNEQFF. In DNA, the CDR3 is TGCGCCAGCAGCCAAGTTGCGGGCATCTCCTACAATGAGCAGTTCTTC.

This chain links TRBV27 with TRBJ2-1; 12 bases fit TRBD2. CDR3 length equals 19 residues. V was pared by 4 bases and J by 2 bases, with 12 bases of the junction left unmatched. Germline V gene data show CDR1 as MNHEY and CDR2 as SMNVEV (reference sequence). The CDR3 loop reads CASSSDTFRLAGAYNEQFF. The CDR3 region has the DNA TGTGCCAGCAGTTCCGACACGTTTCGACTAGCGGGAGCCTACAATGAGCAGTTCTTC.